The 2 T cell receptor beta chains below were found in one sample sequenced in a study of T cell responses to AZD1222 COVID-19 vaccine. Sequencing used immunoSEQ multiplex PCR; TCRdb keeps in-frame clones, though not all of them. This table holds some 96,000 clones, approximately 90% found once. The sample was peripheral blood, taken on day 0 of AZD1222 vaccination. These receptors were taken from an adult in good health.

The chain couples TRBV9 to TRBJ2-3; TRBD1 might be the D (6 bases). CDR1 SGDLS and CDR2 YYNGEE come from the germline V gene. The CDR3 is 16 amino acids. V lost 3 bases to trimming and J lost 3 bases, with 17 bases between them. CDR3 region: CASSANLQGTTDTQYF. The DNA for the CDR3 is TGTGCCAGCAGCGCCAACCTACAGGGTACGACAGATACGCAGTATTTT.

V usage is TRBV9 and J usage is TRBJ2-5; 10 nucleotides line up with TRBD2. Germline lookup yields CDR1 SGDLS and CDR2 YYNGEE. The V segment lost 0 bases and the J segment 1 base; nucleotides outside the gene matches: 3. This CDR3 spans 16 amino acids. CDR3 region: CASSVESGGAQETQYF. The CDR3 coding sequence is TGTGCCAGCAGCGTAGAAAGCGGGGGGGCCCAAGAGACCCAGTACTTC.